The rows below give T cell receptor beta chains drawn from one sample of a study of blood T cell repertoires in COVID-19. Clones were sequenced by immunoSEQ multiplex PCR, and TCRdb holds only the in-frame ones, with some missing. The data show a few hundred thousand clones, with around 83% seen just once and roughly 3.3% held by the top ten. The specimen was peripheral blood. All receptors come from a woman aged 18-30 years with acute or convalescent COVID-19. Both conserved end residues are part of each CDR3. The order of the fields is V gene, CDR3 protein.

V gene: TRBV12-5; CDR3 protein: CASGFREIAETNTGELFF
V gene: TRBV5-1; CDR3 protein: CASSPYGAGTDTQYF
V gene: TRBV4-3; CDR3 protein: CASGREEVLRNPNEKLFF
V gene: TRBV7-8; CDR3 protein: CASSSTFYEQYF
V gene: TRBV7-9; CDR3 protein: CASSPGTSGIPYEQYF
V gene: TRBV28; CDR3 protein: CASSFSPRNEKLFF
V gene: TRBV19; CDR3 protein: CASSPNRGRLESPLHF
V gene: TRBV29-1; CDR3 protein: CSVVREDYGYTF
V gene: TRBV3-1/TRBV3-2; CDR3 protein: CASSQDVRRHNSNQPQHF
V gene: TRBV7-9; CDR3 protein: CASSSGREPYRRGYTF
V gene: TRBV6-5; CDR3 protein: CASSYSRSAPNEQFF
V gene: TRBV19; CDR3 protein: CASTRQGAHNEQFF
V gene: TRBV13; CDR3 protein: CASSWGQGGQPQHF
V gene: TRBV28; CDR3 protein: CASSMTSGTHEQFF
V gene: TRBV29-1; CDR3 protein: CSGRDRTATSEAFF
V gene: TRBV23-1; CDR3 protein: CASSHSGTGKSYSNQPQHF
V gene: TRBV7-2; CDR3 protein: CASSLGLAGGGYEQYF
V gene: TRBV9; CDR3 protein: CASSEHGGFWGEQYF
V gene: TRBV9; CDR3 protein: CASSAGTSGIWEQYF
V gene: TRBV29-1; CDR3 protein: CSVERDRGSYEQYF
V gene: TRBV10-1; CDR3 protein: CASSDRLSAEFF
V gene: TRBV18; CDR3 protein: CASSPAPPPDTQYF
V gene: TRBV6-5; CDR3 protein: CASSYSTVYEQYF
V gene: TRBV18; CDR3 protein: CASSSRGSGANVLTF
V gene: TRBV3-1/TRBV3-2; CDR3 protein: CASSRGGVPNSPLHF
V gene: TRBV6-5; CDR3 protein: CASRQGEQPQHF
V gene: TRBV7-6; CDR3 protein: CASSWGLAGGKRGSYEQYF
V gene: TRBV19; CDR3 protein: CASSGGPNNSPLHF
V gene: TRBV19; CDR3 protein: CASSRREGYNEQFF